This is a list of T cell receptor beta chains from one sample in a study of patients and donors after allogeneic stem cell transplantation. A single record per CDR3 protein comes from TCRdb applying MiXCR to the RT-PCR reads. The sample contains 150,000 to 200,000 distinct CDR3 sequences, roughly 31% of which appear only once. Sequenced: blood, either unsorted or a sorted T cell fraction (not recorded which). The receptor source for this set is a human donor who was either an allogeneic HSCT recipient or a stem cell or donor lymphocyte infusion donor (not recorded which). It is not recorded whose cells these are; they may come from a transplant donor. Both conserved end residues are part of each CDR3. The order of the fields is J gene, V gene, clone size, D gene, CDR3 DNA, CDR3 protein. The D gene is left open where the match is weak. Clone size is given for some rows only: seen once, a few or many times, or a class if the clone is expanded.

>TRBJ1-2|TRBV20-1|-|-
TGCAGTGCTAGATCCTGGCAGGCCATTAGTGGAGATGGCTACACCTTC
CSARSWQAISGDGYTF
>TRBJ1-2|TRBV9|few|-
TGTGCCAGCAGCGTAGTAGGACATTCGAACTATGGCTACACCTTC
CASSVVGHSNYGYTF
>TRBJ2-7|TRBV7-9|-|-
TGTGCCAGCAGCCCATCACAGATCTACGAGCAGTACTTC
CASSPSQIYEQYF
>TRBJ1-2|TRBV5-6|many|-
TGTGCCAGCAGCTCCCCGTATGGCTACACCTTC
CASSSPYGYTF
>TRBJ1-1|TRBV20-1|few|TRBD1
TGCAGTGCTAGAGATCTTCGACAGGGGGGTACTGAAGCTTTCTTT
CSARDLRQGGTEAFF
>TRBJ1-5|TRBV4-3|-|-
TGCGCCAGCAGCCAAGACCCAGGGTATAGCAATCAGCCCCAGCATTTT
CASSQDPGYSNQPQHF
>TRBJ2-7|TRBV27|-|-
TGTGCCAGCAGCCTGCGGCCGGATACTACCTACGAGCAGTACTTC
CASSLRPDTTYEQYF
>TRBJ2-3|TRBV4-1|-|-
TGCGCCAGCAGCCAAGAGGAGAATACGCAGTATTTT
CASSQEENTQYF
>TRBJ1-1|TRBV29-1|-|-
TGCAGCGTTGAAGATCGGCAGGGTCCCCCGATGAACACTGAAGCTTTCTTT
CSVEDRQGPPMNTEAFF
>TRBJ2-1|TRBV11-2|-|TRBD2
TGTGCCAGCAGCCCCGGACTAGCGGGAGGTCGGGGCGAGCAGTTCTTC
CASSPGLAGGRGEQFF
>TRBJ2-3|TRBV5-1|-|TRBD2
TGCGCCAGCAGCTTGGCCAGGACTAGCGGAAGCACAGATACGCAGTATTTT
CASSLARTSGSTDTQYF
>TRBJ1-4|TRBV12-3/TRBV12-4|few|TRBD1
TGTGCCAGCAGTGGGGCCGGGACAGCGACTGAAAAACTGTTTTTT
CASSGAGTATEKLFF
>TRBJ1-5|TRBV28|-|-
TGTGCCAGCACCACGGGCATGCGGCCCCAGCATTTT
CASTTGMRPQHF
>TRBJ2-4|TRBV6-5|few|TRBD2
TGTGCCAGCAGACGGGGACTAGCGGGAGACGAAGACAAAAACATTCAGTACTTC
CASRRGLAGDEDKNIQYF
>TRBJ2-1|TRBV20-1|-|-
TGCAGTGCTACAGGGAATGAGCAGTTCTTC
CSATGNEQFF
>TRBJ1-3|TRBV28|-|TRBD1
TGTGCCAGCAGGGAGGGACAGGGGGGGTTGCACACCATATATTTT
CASREGQGGLHTIYF
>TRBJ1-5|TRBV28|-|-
TGTGCCAGCAGTTTGGCAGGGCGTAGGCAGCCCCAGCATTTT
CASSLAGRRQPQHF
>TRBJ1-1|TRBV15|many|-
TGTGCCACCAGCTCCCAGGCAGGGCTCACTGAAGCTTTCTTT
CATSSQAGLTEAFF
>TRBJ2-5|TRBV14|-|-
TGTGCCAGCAGCCAAGGCCCCTGGAGCGTACAAGAGACCCAGTACTTC
CASSQGPWSVQETQYF
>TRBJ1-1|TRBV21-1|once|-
TGTGCCAGCAGCAAAGTCGGGGCGCCATGCCATTGGGGGGTAGCTTTCTTT
CASSKVGAPCHWGVAFF
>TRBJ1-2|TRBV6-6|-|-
TGTGCCAGCAGTCAGGGACCGCTTGACTATGGCTACACCTTC
CASSQGPLDYGYTF
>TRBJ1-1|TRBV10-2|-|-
TGCGCCAGCAGGGGGAACACTAAAGCTTTCTTT
CASRGNTKAFF
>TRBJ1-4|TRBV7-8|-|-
TGTGCCAGCAGCTTCCAGGGCAGGGGTGAAAAACTGTTTTTT
CASSFQGRGEKLFF
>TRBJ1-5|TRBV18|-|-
TGTGCCAGCTCACCGGACCGTTGGGTTACTGGGCCCCAGCATTTT
CASSPDRWVTGPQHF
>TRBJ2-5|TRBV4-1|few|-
TGCGCCAGCAGCCAACCCTCAGGTGGTGAGACCCAGTACTTC
CASSQPSGGETQYF
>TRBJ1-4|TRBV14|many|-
TGTGCCAGCAGCCAGTTACAGGGCTTAGGGAATGAAAAACTGTTTTTT
CASSQLQGLGNEKLFF
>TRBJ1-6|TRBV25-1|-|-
TGTGCCAGCAGTGAATTTTTTTGGCAGAGCGAAGAGGGATATTCACCCCTCCACTTT
CASSEFFWQSEEGYSPLHF
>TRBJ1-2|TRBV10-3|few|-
TGTGCCATCAGGGACAGCTACTATGGCTACACCTTC
CAIRDSYYGYTF
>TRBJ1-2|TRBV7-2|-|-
TGTGCCAGCAGCTGGGGGGGCAGGTCGGGATGCACCTTC
CASSWGGRSGCTF
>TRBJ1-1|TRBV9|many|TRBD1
TGTGCCAGCAGCGTACGGACAGGAGTGAACACTGAAGCTTTCTTT
CASSVRTGVNTEAFF
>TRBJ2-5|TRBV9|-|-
TGTGCCAGCAGCGCTATGCCGCTGACTTCTGGACGAACCAGCCAAGAGACCCAGTACTTC
CASSAMPLTSGRTSQETQYF
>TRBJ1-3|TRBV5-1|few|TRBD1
TGCGCCAGCAGCCGACGGACAGGGGTCTACTCTGGAAACACCATATATTTT
CASSRRTGVYSGNTIYF
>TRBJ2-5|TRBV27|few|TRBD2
TGTGCCAGCAGTTTATTTGGACTAGCGGGAGGAGAGACCCAGTACTTC
CASSLFGLAGGETQYF